The source of this TCR beta chain is a study of OX40 agonist ivuxolimab in advanced cancers. The overall study: Of the patients, three showed partial responses, one with hepatocellular carcinoma and two with cutaneous melanoma.

V was pared by 2 bases and J by 5 bases, with 10 bases between. CDR3 length: 14 amino acids. CDR1 is SGHTA and CDR2 is FQGNSA in the germline V gene. Measured with immunoSEQ multiplex PCR; TCRdb has only the in-frame clones, and not every one. The sample contains approximately 70,000 clones, around 83% of which appear only once. The sample in question was CD4+ or CD8+ T cells sorted from blood, obtained in a trial of the OX40 agonist ivuxolimab. This clonotype was sampled from an adult with an advanced solid tumor such as melanoma, head and neck, liver or kidney cancer. The V call is TRBV7-2, the J call TRBJ2-1, with D uncertain. The CDR3 nucleotides are TGTGCCAGCAGCTTATGGCTAGATAACAATGAGCAGTTCTTC. It translates to CASSLWLDNNEQFF.